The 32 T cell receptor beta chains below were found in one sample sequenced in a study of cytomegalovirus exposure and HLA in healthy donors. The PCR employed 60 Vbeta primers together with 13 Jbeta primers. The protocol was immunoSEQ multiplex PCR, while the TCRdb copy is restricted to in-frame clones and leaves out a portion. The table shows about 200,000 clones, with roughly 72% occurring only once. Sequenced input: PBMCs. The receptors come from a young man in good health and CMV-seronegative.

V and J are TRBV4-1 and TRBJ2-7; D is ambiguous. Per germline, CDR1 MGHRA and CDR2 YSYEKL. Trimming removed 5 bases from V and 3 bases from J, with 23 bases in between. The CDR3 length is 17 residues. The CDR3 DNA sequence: TGCGCCAGCAGCGAAAGAGGAGAGGAAATAGGTCACTACGAGCAGTACTTC. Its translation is CASSERGEEIGHYEQYF.

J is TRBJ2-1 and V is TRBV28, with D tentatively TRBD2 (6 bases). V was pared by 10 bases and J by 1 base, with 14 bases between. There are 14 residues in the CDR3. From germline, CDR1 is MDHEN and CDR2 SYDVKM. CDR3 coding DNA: TGTGCCACCCGGAGGGAGTATTCCTACAATGAGCAGTTCTTC. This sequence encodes CATRREYSYNEQFF.

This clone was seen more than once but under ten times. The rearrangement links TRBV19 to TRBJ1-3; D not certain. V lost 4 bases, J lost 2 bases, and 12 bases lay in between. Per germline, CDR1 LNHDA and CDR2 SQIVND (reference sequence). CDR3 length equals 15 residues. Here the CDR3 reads CASSNSRSAGNTIYF. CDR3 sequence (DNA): TGTGCCAGTAGTAACAGTCGGTCAGCTGGAAACACCATATATTTT. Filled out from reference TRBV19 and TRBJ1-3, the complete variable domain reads DGGITQSPKYLFRKEGQNVTLSCEQNLNHDAMYWYRQDPGQGLRLIYYSQIVNDFQKGDIAEGYSVSREKKESFPLTVTSAQKNPTAFYLCASSNSRSAGNTIYFGEGSWLTVV.

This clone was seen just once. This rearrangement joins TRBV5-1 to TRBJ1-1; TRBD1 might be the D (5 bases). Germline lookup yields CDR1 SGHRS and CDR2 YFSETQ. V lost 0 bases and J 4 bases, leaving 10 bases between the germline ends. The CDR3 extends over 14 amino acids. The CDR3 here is CASSLAGGGTEAFF. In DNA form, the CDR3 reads TGCGCCAGCAGCTTGGCCGGGGGAGGCACTGAAGCTTTCTTT.

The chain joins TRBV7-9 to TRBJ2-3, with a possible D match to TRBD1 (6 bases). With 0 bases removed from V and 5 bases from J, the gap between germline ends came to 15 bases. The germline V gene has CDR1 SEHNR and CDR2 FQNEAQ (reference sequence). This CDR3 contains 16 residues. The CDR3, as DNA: TGTGCCAGCAGCTTAGCGGGTGCAGGGGTAGGAGATACGCAGTATTTT. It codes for CASSLAGAGVGDTQYF.

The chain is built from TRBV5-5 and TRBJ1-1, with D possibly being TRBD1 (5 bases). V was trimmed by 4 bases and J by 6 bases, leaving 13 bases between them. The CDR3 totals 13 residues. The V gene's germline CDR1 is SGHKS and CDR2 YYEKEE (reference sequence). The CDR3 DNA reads TGTGCCAGCAGCGCTCGGGGGGTCCCTGAAGCTTTCTTT. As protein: CASSARGVPEAFF. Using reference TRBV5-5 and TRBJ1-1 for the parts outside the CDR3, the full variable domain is DAGVTQSPTHLIKTRGQQVTLRCSPISGHKSVSWYQQVLGQGPQFIFQYYEKEERGRGNFPDRFSARQFPNYSSELNVNALLLGDSALYLCASSARGVPEAFFGQGTRLTVV.

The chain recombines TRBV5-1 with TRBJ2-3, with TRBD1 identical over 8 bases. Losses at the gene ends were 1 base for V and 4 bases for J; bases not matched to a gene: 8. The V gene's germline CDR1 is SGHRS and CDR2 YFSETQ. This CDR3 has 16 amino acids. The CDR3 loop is CASSLNGQGSADTQYF. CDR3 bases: TGCGCCAGCAGCTTGAACGGACAGGGAAGTGCAGATACGCAGTATTTT.

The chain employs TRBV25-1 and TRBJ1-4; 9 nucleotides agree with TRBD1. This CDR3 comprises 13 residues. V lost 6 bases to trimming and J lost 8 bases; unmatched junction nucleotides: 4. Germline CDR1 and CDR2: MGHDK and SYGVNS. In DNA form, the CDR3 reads TGTGCCAGCAGACAGGGGGCTCTGGAAAAACTGTTTTTT. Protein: CASRQGALEKLFF.

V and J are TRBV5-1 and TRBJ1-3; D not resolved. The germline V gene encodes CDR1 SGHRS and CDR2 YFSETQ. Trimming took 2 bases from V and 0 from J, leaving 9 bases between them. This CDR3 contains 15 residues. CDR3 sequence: CASSFGQSSGNTIYF. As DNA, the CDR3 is TGCGCCAGCAGCTTTGGGCAAAGCTCTGGAAACACCATATATTTT.

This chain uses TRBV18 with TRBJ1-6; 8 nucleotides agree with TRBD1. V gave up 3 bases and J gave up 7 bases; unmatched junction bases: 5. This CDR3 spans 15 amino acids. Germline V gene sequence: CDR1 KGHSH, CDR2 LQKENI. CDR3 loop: CASSPLTGENSPLHF. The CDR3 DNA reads TGTGCCAGCTCACCGCTGACAGGGGAAAATTCACCCCTCCACTTT.

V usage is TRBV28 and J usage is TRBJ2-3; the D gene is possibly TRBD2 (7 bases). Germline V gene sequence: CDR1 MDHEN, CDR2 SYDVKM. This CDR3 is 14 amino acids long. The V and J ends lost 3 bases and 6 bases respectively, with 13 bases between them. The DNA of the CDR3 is TGTGCCAGCAGTTTGGGGAGGGGGTGGGATACGCAGTATTTT. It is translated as CASSLGRGWDTQYF.

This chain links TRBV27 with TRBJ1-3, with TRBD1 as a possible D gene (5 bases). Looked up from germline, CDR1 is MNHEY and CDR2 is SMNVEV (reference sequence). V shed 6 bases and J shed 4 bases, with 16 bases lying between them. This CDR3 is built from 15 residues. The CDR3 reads CASRPGMGSGNTIYF. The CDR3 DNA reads TGTGCCAGCAGACCAGGGATGGGTTCAGGAAACACCATATATTTT.

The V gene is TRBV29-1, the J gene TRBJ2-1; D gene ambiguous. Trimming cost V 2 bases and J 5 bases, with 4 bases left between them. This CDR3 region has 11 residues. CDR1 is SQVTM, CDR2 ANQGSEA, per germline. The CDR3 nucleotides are TGCAGCGTTGAACAGGACAATGAGCAGTTCTTC. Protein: CSVEQDNEQFF.

The CDR3 is CASSLTQLSYEQYF. Written as DNA, the CDR3 is TGTGCCAGCAGCTTAACGCAGTTATCCTACGAGCAGTACTTC. The rearrangement joins TRBV7-6 to TRBJ2-7; no reliable D call. This CDR3 spans 14 amino acids. Per germline, CDR1 SGHVS and CDR2 FNYEAQ. The V gene lost 2 bases and the J gene lost 1 base, with 9 bases spanning the gap.

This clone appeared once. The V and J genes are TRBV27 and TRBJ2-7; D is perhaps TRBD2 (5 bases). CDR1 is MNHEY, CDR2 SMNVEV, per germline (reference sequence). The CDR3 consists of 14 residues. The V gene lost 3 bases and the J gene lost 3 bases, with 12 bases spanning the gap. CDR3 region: CASSLRAVIYEQYF. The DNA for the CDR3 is TGTGCCAGCAGTTTGCGGGCCGTTATCTACGAGCAGTACTTC.

The CDR3 loop reads CASSLDLRRSSYEQYF. The CDR3, as DNA: TGCGCCAGCAGCTTGGATTTGCGGAGGAGCTCCTACGAGCAGTACTTC. The V and J genes are TRBV5-1 and TRBJ2-7; tentative D call: TRBD2 (5 bases). The V end was cut by 0 bases, the J end by 0 bases, with 13 bases between. The CDR3 length is 16 residues. CDR1 SGHRS and CDR2 YFSETQ come from the germline V gene.

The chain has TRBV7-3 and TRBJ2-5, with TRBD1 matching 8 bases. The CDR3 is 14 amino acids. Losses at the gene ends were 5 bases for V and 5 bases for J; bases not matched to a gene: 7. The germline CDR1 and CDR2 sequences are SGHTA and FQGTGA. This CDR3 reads CASSSTGGGETQYF. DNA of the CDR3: TGTGCCAGCAGCAGCACAGGGGGTGGGGAGACCCAGTACTTC.

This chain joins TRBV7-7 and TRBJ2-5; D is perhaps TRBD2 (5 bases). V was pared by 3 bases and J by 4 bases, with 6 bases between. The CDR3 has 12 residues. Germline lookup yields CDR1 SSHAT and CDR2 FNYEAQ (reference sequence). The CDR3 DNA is TGTGCCAGCAGCTTTCGGGGAGAGACCCAGTACTTC. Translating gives CASSFRGETQYF.

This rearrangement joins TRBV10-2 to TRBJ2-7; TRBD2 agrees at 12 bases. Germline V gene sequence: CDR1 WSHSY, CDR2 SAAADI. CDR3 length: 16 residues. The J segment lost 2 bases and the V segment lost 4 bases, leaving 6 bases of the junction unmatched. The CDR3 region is CASSGGLAGGPYEQYF. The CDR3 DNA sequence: TGCGCCAGCAGTGGAGGGCTAGCGGGAGGGCCCTACGAGCAGTACTTC.

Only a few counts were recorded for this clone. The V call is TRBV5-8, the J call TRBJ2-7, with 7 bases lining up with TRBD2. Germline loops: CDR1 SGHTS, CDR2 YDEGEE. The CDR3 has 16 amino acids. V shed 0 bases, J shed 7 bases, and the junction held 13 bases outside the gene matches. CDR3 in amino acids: CASSLAASGAPREQYF. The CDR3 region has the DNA TGTGCCAGCAGCTTGGCCGCTAGCGGAGCTCCTAGGGAGCAGTACTTC.

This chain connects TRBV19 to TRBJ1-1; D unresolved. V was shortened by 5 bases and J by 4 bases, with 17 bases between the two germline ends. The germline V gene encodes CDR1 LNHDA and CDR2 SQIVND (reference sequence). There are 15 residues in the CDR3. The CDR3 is CASSSTLIRSTEAFF. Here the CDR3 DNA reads TGTGCCAGTAGTTCGACCTTAATAAGGAGCACTGAAGCTTTCTTT.

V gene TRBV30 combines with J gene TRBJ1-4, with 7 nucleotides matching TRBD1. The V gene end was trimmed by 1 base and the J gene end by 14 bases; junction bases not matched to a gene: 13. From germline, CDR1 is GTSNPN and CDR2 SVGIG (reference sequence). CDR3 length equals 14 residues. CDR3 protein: CAWSADRPDGLLFF. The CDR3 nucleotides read TGTGCCTGGAGTGCGGACAGGCCGGACGGACTGCTGTTTTTT.

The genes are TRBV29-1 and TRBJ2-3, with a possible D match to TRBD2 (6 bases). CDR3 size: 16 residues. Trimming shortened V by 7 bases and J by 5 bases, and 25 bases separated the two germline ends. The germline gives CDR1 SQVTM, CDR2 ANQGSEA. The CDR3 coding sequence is TGCAGCGCCGCCACTACGGGAGAAGTGACCTTAGATACGCAGTATTTT. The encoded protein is CSAATTGEVTLDTQYF.

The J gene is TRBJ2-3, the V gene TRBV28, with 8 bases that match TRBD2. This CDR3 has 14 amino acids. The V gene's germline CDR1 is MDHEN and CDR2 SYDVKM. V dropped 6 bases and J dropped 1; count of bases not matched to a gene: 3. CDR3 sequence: CASRTGGGTDTQYF. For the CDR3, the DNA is TGTGCCAGCAGGACCGGGGGGGGCACAGATACGCAGTATTTT. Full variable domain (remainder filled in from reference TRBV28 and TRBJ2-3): DVKVTQSSRYLVKRTGEKVFLECVQDMDHENMFWYRQDPGLGLRLIYFSYDVKMKEKGDIPEGYSVSREKKERFSLILESASTNQTSMYLCASRTGGGTDTQYFGPGTRLTVL.

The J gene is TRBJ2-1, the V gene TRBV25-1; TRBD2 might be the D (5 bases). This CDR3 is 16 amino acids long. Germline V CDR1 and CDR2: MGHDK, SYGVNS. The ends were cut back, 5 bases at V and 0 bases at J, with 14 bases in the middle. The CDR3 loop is CASSPSGSRSYNEQFF. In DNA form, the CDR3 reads TGTGCCAGCAGTCCCTCGGGGTCGCGCTCCTACAATGAGCAGTTCTTC.

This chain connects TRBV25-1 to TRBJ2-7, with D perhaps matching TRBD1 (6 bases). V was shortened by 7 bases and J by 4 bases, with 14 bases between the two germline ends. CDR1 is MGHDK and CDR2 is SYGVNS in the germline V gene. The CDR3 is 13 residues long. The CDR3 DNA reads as TGTGCCAGCACTTCCCTCGACAGGTACGAGCAGTACTTC. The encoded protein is CASTSLDRYEQYF.

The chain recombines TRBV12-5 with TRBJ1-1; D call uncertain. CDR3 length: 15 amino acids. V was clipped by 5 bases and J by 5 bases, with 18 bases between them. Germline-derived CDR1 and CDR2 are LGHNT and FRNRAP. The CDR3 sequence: CASGTDLVPRTEAFF. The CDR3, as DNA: TGTGCTAGTGGTACGGACTTGGTACCAAGGACTGAAGCTTTCTTT.

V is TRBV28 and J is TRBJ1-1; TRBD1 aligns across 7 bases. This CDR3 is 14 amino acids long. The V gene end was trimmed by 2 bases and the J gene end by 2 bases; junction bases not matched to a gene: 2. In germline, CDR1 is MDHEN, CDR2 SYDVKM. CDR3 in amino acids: CASSLGQANTEAFF. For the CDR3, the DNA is TGTGCCAGCAGTTTAGGACAGGCCAACACTGAAGCTTTCTTT.

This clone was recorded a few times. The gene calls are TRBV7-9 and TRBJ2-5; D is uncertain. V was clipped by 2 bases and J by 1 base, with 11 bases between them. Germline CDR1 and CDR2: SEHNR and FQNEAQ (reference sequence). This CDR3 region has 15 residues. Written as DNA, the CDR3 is TGTGCCAGCAGCTTACGTACAACCCGCCAAGAGACCCAGTACTTC. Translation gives CASSLRTTRQETQYF.

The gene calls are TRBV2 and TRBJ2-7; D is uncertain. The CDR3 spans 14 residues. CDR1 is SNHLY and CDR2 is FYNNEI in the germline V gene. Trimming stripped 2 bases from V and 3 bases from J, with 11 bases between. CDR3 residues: CASSEPDQVYEQYF. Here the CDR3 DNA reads TGTGCCAGCAGTGAACCTGACCAGGTCTACGAGCAGTACTTC.

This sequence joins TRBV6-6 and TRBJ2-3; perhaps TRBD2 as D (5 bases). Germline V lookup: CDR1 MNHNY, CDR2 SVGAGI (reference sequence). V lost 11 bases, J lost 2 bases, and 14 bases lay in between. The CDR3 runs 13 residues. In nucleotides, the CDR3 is TGTGCCCTCCGGAGGTTCTCCACAGATACGCAGTATTTT. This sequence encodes CALRRFSTDTQYF.

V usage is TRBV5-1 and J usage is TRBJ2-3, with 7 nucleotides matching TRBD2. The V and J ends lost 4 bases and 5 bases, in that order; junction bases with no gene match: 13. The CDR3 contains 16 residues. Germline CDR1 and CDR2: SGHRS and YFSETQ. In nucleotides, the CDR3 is TGCGCCAGCAGCCTGGGGAGGGCTAGCGGAAGAGATACGCAGTATTTT. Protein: CASSLGRASGRDTQYF.